This T cell receptor beta chain was obtained from a study of blood T cell repertoires in COVID-19. CDR3 size: 15 residues. V was pared by 3 bases and J by 4 bases, with 7 bases of the junction left unmatched. Germline V gene lookup returns CDR1 LNHDA and CDR2 SQIVND (reference sequence). Assay used: immunoSEQ multiplex PCR; TCRdb lists only in-frame clones, some missing. The data contain around 190,000 clones, 70% to 90% of them seen just once; the ten biggest clones take up 7.5% to 10%. The chain combines TRBV19 with TRBJ2-7; TRBD1 aligns across 9 bases. The receptor's source is a man in his forties who had recovered from COVID-19. The specimen was PBMCs or T cells enriched from blood (not recorded which). The CDR3 nucleotides are TGTGCCAGTAGTATGCCGGGACAGGGTAAATACGAGCAGTACTTC. As protein: CASSMPGQGKYEQYF.